The next 9 T cell receptor beta chains were all read from a single sample in a study of CD8+ T cells in alopecia areata. Stated treatment: oral pan-JAK inhibitor, 5-10 mg twice daily. cDNA serving as the sequencing template came from extracted, reverse transcribed RNA. Some clones are missing from TCRdb's copy, which holds only in-frame ones; the method was immunoSEQ multiplex PCR. This sample has about 210,000 clones, with 64% found just once. Sample: CD4+ T cells sorted from blood, taken at week 4, from a patient treated with tofacitinib. Receptor source: a human donor with alopecia areata.

This clone was recorded once. The rearrangement joins TRBV7-6 to TRBJ2-7, with a possible D match to TRBD1 (5 bases). Trimming shortened V by 4 bases and J by 3 bases, and 10 bases separated the two germline ends. Germline V gene sequence: CDR1 SGHVS, CDR2 FNYEAQ. The CDR3 extends over 13 amino acids. This CDR3 reads CASSSRQSYEQYF. The DNA for the CDR3 is TGTGCCAGCAGCTCCAGACAGAGCTACGAGCAGTACTTC.

This clone turned up a few times. The chain uses TRBV2 and TRBJ2-6, with a possible D match to TRBD2 (6 bases). CDR3 length: 14 amino acids. Trimming shortened V by 8 bases and J by 0 bases, and 8 bases separated the two germline ends. Germline-derived CDR1 and CDR2 are SNHLY and FYNNEI. The DNA of the CDR3 is TGTGCCAGCTGGAGGGGCTCTGGGGCCAACGTCCTGACTTTC. Translated: CASWRGSGANVLTF.

The chain is built from TRBV7-9 and TRBJ1-2, with D maybe TRBD1 (5 bases). Trimming shortened V by 1 base and J by 4 bases, and 13 bases separated the two germline ends. Germline-derived CDR1 and CDR2 are SEHNR and FQNEAQ (reference sequence). This CDR3 region has 15 residues. DNA of the CDR3: TGTGCCAGCAGCTTAGGGAGGGGATGGTCCTATGGCTACACCTTC. It is translated as CASSLGRGWSYGYTF.

V gene TRBV29-1 combines with J gene TRBJ1-2; D perhaps matches TRBD1 (6 bases). The CDR3 has 12 amino acids. V lost 7 bases and J lost 7, with 16 bases in between. The germline gives CDR1 SQVTM, CDR2 ANQGSEA. In nucleotides, the CDR3 is TGCAGCGCCGCCCCGGGGGCGGGTGGCTACACCTTC. It translates to CSAAPGAGGYTF.

The chain combines TRBV5-1 with TRBJ1-1; no firm D call. CDR1 is SGHRS and CDR2 is YFSETQ in the germline V gene. The V gene lost 4 bases and the J gene lost 7 bases, with 11 bases spanning the gap. The CDR3 contains 12 residues. The CDR3 is CASSLEHGEAFF. The CDR3 DNA sequence: TGCGCCAGCAGCCTGGAGCATGGTGAAGCTTTCTTT.

J is TRBJ2-3 and V is TRBV27; tentatively, D is TRBD1 (6 bases). The CDR3 length is 15 residues. Trimming shortened V by 2 bases and J by 2 bases, and 11 bases separated the two germline ends. Germline loops: CDR1 MNHEY, CDR2 SMNVEV (reference sequence). CDR3 nucleotide sequence: TGTGCCAGCAGTTTAATGTCAGGGGCCACAGATACGCAGTATTTT. Translated: CASSLMSGATDTQYF.

The CDR3 coding sequence is TGTGCCTGGACACCCCTATATGGTAGAGGGAAAGGCTACACCTTC. Translation gives CAWTPLYGRGKGYTF. The chain joins TRBV30 to TRBJ1-2; no definite D call. The germline V and J ends were trimmed by 4 bases and 8 bases, with 23 bases remaining between them. Germline assignment: CDR1 GTSNPN and CDR2 SVGIG (reference sequence). The CDR3 spans 15 residues.

The V gene is TRBV2, the J gene TRBJ2-6; tentative D call: TRBD2 (5 bases). The V and J ends lost 4 bases and 0 bases respectively, with 13 bases between them. The CDR3 has 17 amino acids. CDR1 and CDR2 (germline): SNHLY, FYNNEI. DNA for the CDR3: TGTGCCAGCAGTGCCCAGGAAGGGAGCTCTGGGGCCAACGTCCTGACTTTC. Protein sequence: CASSAQEGSSGANVLTF.

The V and J genes are TRBV29-1 and TRBJ1-1; maybe TRBD1 (6 bases). V was shortened by 2 bases and J by 2 bases, with 15 bases between the two germline ends. This CDR3 comprises 15 residues. Germline assignment: CDR1 SQVTM and CDR2 ANQGSEA. Here the CDR3 reads CSVELKGRGNTEAFF. The CDR3 DNA reads TGCAGCGTTGAATTGAAGGGCAGGGGAAACACTGAAGCTTTCTTT.